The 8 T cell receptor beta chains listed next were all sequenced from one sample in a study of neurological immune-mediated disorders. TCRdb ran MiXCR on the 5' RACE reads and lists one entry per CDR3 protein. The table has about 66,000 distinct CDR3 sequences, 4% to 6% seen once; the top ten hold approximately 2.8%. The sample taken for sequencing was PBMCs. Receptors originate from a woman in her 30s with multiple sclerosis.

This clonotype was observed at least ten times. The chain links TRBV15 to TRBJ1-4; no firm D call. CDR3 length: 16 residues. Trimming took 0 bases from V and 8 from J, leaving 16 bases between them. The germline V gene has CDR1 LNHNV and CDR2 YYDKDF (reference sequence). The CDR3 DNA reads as TGTGCCACCAGCAGAGATCGGGAGATCCAGCGGGAAAAACTGTTTTTT. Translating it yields CATSRDREIQREKLFF.

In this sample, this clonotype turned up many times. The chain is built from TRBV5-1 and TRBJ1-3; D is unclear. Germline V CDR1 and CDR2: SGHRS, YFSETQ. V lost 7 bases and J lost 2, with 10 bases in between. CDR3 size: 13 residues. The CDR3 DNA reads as TGCGCCAGCGACCAAACGGCTGGAAACACCATATATTTT. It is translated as CASDQTAGNTIYF.

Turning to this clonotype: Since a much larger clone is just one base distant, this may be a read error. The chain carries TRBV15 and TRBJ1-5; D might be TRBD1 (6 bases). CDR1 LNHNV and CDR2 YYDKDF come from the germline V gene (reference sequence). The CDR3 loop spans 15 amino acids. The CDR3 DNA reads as TGTGCCACCAGCCTTAACTTGGGGGGCTGTCAGCCCCAGAATTTT. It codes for CATSLNLGGCQPQNF.

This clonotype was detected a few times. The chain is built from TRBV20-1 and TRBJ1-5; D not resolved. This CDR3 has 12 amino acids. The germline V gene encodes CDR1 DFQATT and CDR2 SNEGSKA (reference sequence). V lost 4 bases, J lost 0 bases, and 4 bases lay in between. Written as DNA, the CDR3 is TGCAGTGCTAAGGATAGCAATCAGCCCCAGCATTTT. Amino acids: CSAKDSNQPQHF.

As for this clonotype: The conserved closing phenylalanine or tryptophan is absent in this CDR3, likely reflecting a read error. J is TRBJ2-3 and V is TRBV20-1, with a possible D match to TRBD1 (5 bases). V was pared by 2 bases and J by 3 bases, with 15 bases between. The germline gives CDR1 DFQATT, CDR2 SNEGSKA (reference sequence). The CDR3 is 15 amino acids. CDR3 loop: CSARHRGLKTDTQYL. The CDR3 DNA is TGCAGTGCTAGACATAGGGGCTTAAAAACAGATACGCAGTATCTT.

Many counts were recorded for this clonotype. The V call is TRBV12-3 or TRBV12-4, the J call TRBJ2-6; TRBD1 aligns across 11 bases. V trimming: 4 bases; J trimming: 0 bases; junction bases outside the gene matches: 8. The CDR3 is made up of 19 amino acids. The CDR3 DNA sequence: TGTGCCAGCAGTTGGACAGGGGGCTCAACTTTCTCTGGGGCCAACGTCCTGACTTTC. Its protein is CASSWTGGSTFSGANVLTF.

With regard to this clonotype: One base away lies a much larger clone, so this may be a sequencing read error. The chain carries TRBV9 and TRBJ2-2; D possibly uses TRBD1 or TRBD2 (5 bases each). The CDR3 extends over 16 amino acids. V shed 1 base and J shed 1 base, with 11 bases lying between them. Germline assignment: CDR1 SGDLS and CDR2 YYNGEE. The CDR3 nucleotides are TGTGCCAGCAGCGTAAGGGGAGAGATGAACACCGGGGAGCTGTTTTTT. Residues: CASSVRGEMNTGELFF.

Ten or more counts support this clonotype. The DNA of the CDR3 is TGCAGTGCTAGGGACAGGGTCGGGAAGGAAGGTCTGTACTTC. It codes for CSARDRVGKEGLYF. The V call is TRBV20-1, the J call TRBJ2-5; 8 bases fit TRBD1. The CDR3 consists of 14 residues. Looked up from germline, CDR1 is DFQATT and CDR2 is SNEGSKA (reference sequence). Trimming removed 3 bases from V and 13 bases from J; junction bases left unmatched: 16.